This TCR beta chain comes out of a study of CD8 T cells in acute hepatitis C reinfection (dated by TCRdb to about 2021). Regarding the research as a whole: The TCRbeta repertoire of CD8+ T cells specific for the HCV NS3-1073 epitope was profiled during acute infection and after viral clearance. Acute samples were collected within 168 days of the estimated infection date, from a few spontaneous resolvers and roughly six chronically infected subjects. Paired acute and follow-up samples were contributed by four of the spontaneous resolvers. Study-level results and caveats: Chronically infected subjects had no follow-up repertoires because NS3-1073 specific cells were too rare to sort. CDR3 sequences shared with other epitopes were rarely observed, and exact matching may have been limited by differing sequencing approaches. TRBV04 and TRBV06 gene families were preferentially used in all groups, and this usage was not explained by overrepresentation in the naive pool. Regardless of outcome, around 14 public clonotypes were found, and one public clonotype used V04-02/J02-02. Only the TCRbeta chain was sequenced in bulk, so alphabeta pairing of public clonotypes could not be determined. High diversity was observed in NS3-1073 specific repertoires, and no significant differences in diversity were found between acute resolver, follow-up resolver and acute chronic samples.

In light of the paper, this sample's time point label describes: acute HCV infection, within 168 days of estimated infection date. The sequenced cells were not expanded in vitro beforehand; instead, HCV-specific TCR repertoires were characterized directly ex vivo. Enrolled in the Montreal Hepatitis C Cohort (HEPCO) in Canada, the donors were people who inject drugs, and these donors were followed every 3 months. Acute primary HCV infection was defined by a positive HCV RNA or antibody test following a negative test within the previous 24 weeks. HCV-specific cells were stained using a PE-labeled tetramer loaded with the NS3 peptide spanning residues 1073-1081. Cells were surface stained with CD3, CD8 and CD45RO antibodies, and an aqua fixable dye was used to exclude dead cells. The cohort also had a handful of subjects who developed chronic infection, defined as being HCV RNA positive at 24 weeks. Negative selection by means of the MACS CD8+ T cell Isolation Kit yielded CD8+ T cells from peripheral blood mononuclear cells recovered from cryopreservation by thawing. A BD FACSAria II cell sorter was used to sort the cells.

The germline V gene encodes CDR1 SSHAT and CDR2 FNYEAQ (reference sequence). Taken from cysteine to phenylalanine, the CDR3 has 19 residues. This entry keeps only the CDR3 DNA: 57 bases, framed from base 1. Genomic DNA was extracted from the FACS-sorted cells, and the TCRbeta chains were sequenced by the commercial immunoSEQ service. Per the source publication's procedure: ImmunoSEQ Analyzer software v3.0 and R v3.5.1 were the tools used to analyze the repertoire data. Only productive rearrangements were analyzed, because any sequences with stop codons or out-of-frame rearrangements were filtered out. Simpson diversity, Shannon entropy, CDR3 length and nucleotide addition metrics were supplied by the sequencing provider. Clonotypes were grouped by frequency as dominant, sub-dominant, low or lowest abundance, and most analyses excluded clonotypes below 0.1%. A CDR3 amino acid clonotype was designated public if detected in at least two subjects at a cumulative frequency of at least 0.5%. Sourced from immuneACCESS, this table was stored by TCRdb with only in-frame sequences that have V and J called. A share of the clones is absent; for the studies checked, an unresolved V gene accounts for under half, and the remainder has no known explanation. V and J calls and clone size are given by that table; D and trimming were obtained from the DNA. The sample table lists approximately 300 clones, roughly 72% of them with a count of one. 10% to 15% of the sample goes to the ten largest clones.

Judged by its sample share, this clone qualifies as hyperexpanded (1% or more). Relative to the germline gene, one junction end is altered; a read error may explain this. The sequence links TRBV7-7 to TRBJ1-5, and 8 junctional nucleotides match TRBD1. The specimen comprised HCV NS3-1073 tetramer-sorted CD8+ T cells from PBMCs, sampled during acute infection. This specimen's cell subset or site label, interpreted: FACS-sorted NS3-1073 tetramer+ CD8+ T cells. This TCR was sampled from a man aged 18 to 29 with chronic hepatitis C. The DNA sequence is given as TGTGCTAGCAGCCCTAGACGGCAGGGGGCGTCGGGTAGCAATCAGCCCCAGCATTTT. Its protein product is CASSPRRQGASGSNQPQHF.